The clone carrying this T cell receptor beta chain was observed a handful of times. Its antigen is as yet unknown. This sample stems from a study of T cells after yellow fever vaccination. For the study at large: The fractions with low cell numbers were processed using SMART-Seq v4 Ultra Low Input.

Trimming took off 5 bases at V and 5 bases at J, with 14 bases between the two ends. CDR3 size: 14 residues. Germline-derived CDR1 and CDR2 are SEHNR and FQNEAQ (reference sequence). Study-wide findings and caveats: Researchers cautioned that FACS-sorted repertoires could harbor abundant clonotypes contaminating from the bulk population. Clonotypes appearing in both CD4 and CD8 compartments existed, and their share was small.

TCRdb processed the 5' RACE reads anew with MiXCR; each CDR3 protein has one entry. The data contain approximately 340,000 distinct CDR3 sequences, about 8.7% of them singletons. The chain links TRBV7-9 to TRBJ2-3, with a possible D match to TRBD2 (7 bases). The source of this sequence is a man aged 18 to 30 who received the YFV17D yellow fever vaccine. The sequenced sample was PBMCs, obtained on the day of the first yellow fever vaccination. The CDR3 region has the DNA TGTGCCAGCAGCCCCCCCGGGGGGCAAGATACGCAGTATTTT. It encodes CASSPPGGQDTQYF.